This passage covers 16 T cell receptor beta chains from one sample sequenced in a study of vaccination and CD4 T cells after COVID-19. The Oncomine TCR Beta short-read assay sequenced DNA from cultured CD4+ T cells. TCRdb used MiXCR to reprocess the PCR reads, holding one entry per CDR3 protein. The data contain under 20,000 distinct CDR3 sequences, around 40% of them singletons. The antigens these receptors bind are not known. Treatment indicated: approximately nine-day PBMC culture with coronavirus spike peptide pools or control peptides (ViraFEST assay). The source material was CD4+ T cells from blood, cultured in vitro, sampled after SARS-CoV-2 vaccination. All receptors come from a human donor who had recovered from COVID-19.

The V and J genes are TRBV19 and TRBJ1-2, with unresolved D. The CDR3 loop spans 13 amino acids. V was cut by 3 bases and J by 7 bases, with 12 bases left in between. Germline values: CDR1 LNHDA, CDR2 SQIVND (reference sequence). CDR3 bases: TGTGCCAGTAGTATCCAAGGGAATACTGGCTACACCTTC. It yields the protein CASSIQGNTGYTF. Complete variable domain (other parts from reference TRBV19 and TRBJ1-2): DGGITQSPKYLFRKEGQNVTLSCEQNLNHDAMYWYRQDPGQGLRLIYYSQIVNDFQKGDIAEGYSVSREKKESFPLTVTSAQKNPTAFYLCASSIQGNTGYTFGSGTRLTVV.

The chain combines TRBV30 with TRBJ2-1, with 14 bases that match TRBD2. J lost 2 bases, V lost 0 bases, and 6 bases had no gene match. CDR1 and CDR2 (germline): GTSNPN, SVGIG (reference sequence). The CDR3 spans 18 residues. The CDR3 coding sequence is TGTGCCTGGAGTGTACGCAGGACTAGCGGGGGGCCCTACAATGAGCAGTTCTTC. This translates into CAWSVRRTSGGPYNEQFF. The full variable domain, completed using reference TRBV30 and TRBJ2-1, is SQTIHQWPATLVQPVGSPLSLECTVEGTSNPNLYWYRQAAGRGLQLLFYSVGIGQISSEVPQNLSASRPQDRQFILSSKKLLLSDSGFYLCAWSVRRTSGGPYNEQFFGPGTRLTVL.

This clonotype was seen more than once but under ten times. The chain carries TRBV15 and TRBJ1-3; 8 bases are a match to TRBD1. The germline CDR1 and CDR2 sequences are LNHNV and YYDKDF (reference sequence). CDR3 length equals 16 residues. J was trimmed by 2 bases and V by 1 base; bases with no gene match: 4. The DNA for the CDR3 is TGTGCCACCAGCAGAGGGACAGGGATCCCTGGAAACACCATATATTTT. Amino acids: CATSRGTGIPGNTIYF.

This CDR3 is CSVAVGGNEQFF. The CDR3 DNA sequence: TGCAGCGTTGCAGTCGGAGGCAATGAGCAGTTCTTC. The chain couples TRBV29-1 to TRBJ2-1; D is possibly TRBD2 (5 bases). This CDR3 has 12 amino acids. The V end was cut by 4 bases, the J end by 6 bases, with 10 bases between. Germline values: CDR1 SQVTM, CDR2 ANQGSEA.

The chain employs TRBV24-1 and TRBJ1-2; TRBD1 aligns across 9 bases. The V segment lost 4 bases and the J segment 5 bases; nucleotides outside the gene matches: 4. Germline V gene data show CDR1 as KGHDR and CDR2 as SFDVKD. The CDR3 is 14 amino acids. CDR3 sequence: CATSDTGQGYGYTF. CDR3 in DNA: TGTGCCACCAGTGACACGGGACAGGGTTATGGCTACACCTTC.

The CDR3 sequence: CASSLRAGGTTDTQYF. CDR3 DNA: TGTGCCAGCAGCTTACGAGCGGGGGGGACCACAGATACGCAGTATTTT. The chain carries TRBV7-2 and TRBJ2-3; 10 bases are shared with TRBD2. J gave up 2 bases and V 2 bases, and 4 bases lay outside the gene matches. Per germline, CDR1 SGHTA and CDR2 FQGNSA. CDR3 size: 16 residues. The whole variable domain, filled in from reference TRBV7-2 and TRBJ2-3, reads GAGVSQSPSNKVTEKGKDVELRCDPISGHTALYWYRQSLGQGLEFLIYFQGNSAPDKSGLPSDRFSAERTGGSVSTLTIQRTQQEDSAVYLCASSLRAGGTTDTQYFGPGTRLTVL.

The CDR3 region is CASEPPAGGAFF. DNA for the CDR3: TGTGCCAGCGAACCTCCGGCAGGCGGCGCTTTCTTT. This rearrangement joins TRBV28 to TRBJ1-1; D remains ambiguous. The germline V gene encodes CDR1 MDHEN and CDR2 SYDVKM. There are 12 residues in the CDR3. V lost 8 bases, J lost 11 bases, and 18 bases lay in between. Using reference TRBV28 and TRBJ1-1 for the parts outside the CDR3, the full variable domain is DVKVTQSSRYLVKRTGEKVFLECVQDMDHENMFWYRQDPGLGLRLIYFSYDVKMKEKGDIPEGYSVSREKKERFSLILESASTNQTSMYLCASEPPAGGAFFGQGTRLTVV.

In the case of this clonotype: Sequence at one end of the junction differs from germline and may be a read error. The rearrangement joins TRBV15 to TRBJ2-4; D might be TRBD1 (6 bases). Germline-derived CDR1 and CDR2 are LNHNV and YYDKDF (reference sequence). This CDR3 has 16 amino acids. The CDR3 is CATSGDRKLAKNIQYF. The CDR3 DNA sequence: TGTGCCACCAGCGGAGACAGGAAACTAGCCAAAAACATTCAGTACTTC.

This chain joins TRBV5-1 and TRBJ2-7; D gene uncertain. Trimming cost V 2 bases and J 3 bases, with 15 bases left between them. This CDR3 spans 15 amino acids. CDR1 SGHRS and CDR2 YFSETQ come from the germline V gene. CDR3 sequence (DNA): TGCGCCAGCAGCTTAGAGTCCACACTCCACTACGAGCAGTACTTC. Its protein product is CASSLESTLHYEQYF. Complete variable domain (other parts from reference TRBV5-1 and TRBJ2-7): KAGVTQTPRYLIKTRGQQVTLSCSPISGHRSVSWYQQTPGQGLQFLFEYFSETQRNKGNFPGRFSGRQFSNSRSEMNVSTLELGDSALYLCASSLESTLHYEQYFGPGTRLTVT.

This clonotype was observed a handful of times. The chain recombines TRBV20-1 with TRBJ2-5; 7 bases are a match to TRBD2. Germline V lookup: CDR1 DFQATT, CDR2 SNEGSKA (reference sequence). The CDR3 runs to 13 residues. V trimming: 6 bases; J trimming: 5 bases; junction bases outside the gene matches: 9. CDR3 sequence: CSAAGTNRETQYF. As DNA, the CDR3 is TGCAGTGCCGCGGGGACTAATAGGGAGACCCAGTACTTC.

This sequence joins TRBV5-1 and TRBJ2-5; weak D call: TRBD2 (6 bases). Trimming left V 7 bases short and J 9 bases short, with 7 bases between. This CDR3 has 9 residues. Germline values: CDR1 SGHRS, CDR2 YFSETQ. The CDR3 region has the DNA TGCGCCAGCTGGGAGGCCCAGTACTTC. This sequence encodes CASWEAQYF.

The CDR3 DNA reads TGCAGTGCTAGAGTCATAAGTGCGGTAGCCAAAAACATTCAGTACTTC. This sequence encodes CSARVISAVAKNIQYF. This chain links TRBV20-1 with TRBJ2-4; D unclear. CDR1 DFQATT and CDR2 SNEGSKA come from the germline V gene (reference sequence). The CDR3 runs to 16 residues. The V end lost 1 base, the J end lost 0 bases, and 13 bases lay between the germline ends.

This chain joins TRBV7-6 and TRBJ1-4, with 12 bases fitting TRBD1. The CDR3 length is 18 residues. Unmatched junction bases numbered 8, after V lost 5 bases and J lost 1 base. Germline V gene lookup returns CDR1 SGHVS and CDR2 FNYEAQ. The CDR3 bases are TGTGCCAGCAGCGCGGGACAGGGGGCGTTTGGAACTAATGAAAAACTGTTTTTT. Amino acids: CASSAGQGAFGTNEKLFF.

This chain uses TRBV12-3 or TRBV12-4 with TRBJ1-2; TRBD1 is a possible D gene (5 bases). This CDR3 region has 14 residues. The V gene lost 7 bases and the J gene lost 3 bases, with 15 bases spanning the gap. The CDR3 is CASTLAGGDYGYTF. CDR3 sequence (DNA): TGTGCCAGCACCTTAGCGGGGGGGGACTATGGCTACACCTTC.

This clonotype was detected only a few times. CDR3: CASSLTGGSSTEAFF. As DNA, the CDR3 is TGTGCCAGCAGCTTGACAGGGGGCTCGAGTACTGAAGCTTTCTTT. The chain combines TRBV7-2 with TRBJ1-1; 10 bases fit TRBD1. V was pared by 3 bases and J by 5 bases, with 6 bases of the junction left unmatched. The length of the CDR3 is 15 residues. Per germline, CDR1 SGHTA and CDR2 FQGNSA.

This clonotype has only one observation. The V call is TRBV6-1, the J call TRBJ1-4; no definite D call. The CDR3 sequence is 15 residues long. V was pared by 0 bases and J by 4 bases, with 9 bases between. Looked up from germline, CDR1 is MNHNS and CDR2 is SASEGT. CDR3 protein: CASSEAAGSNEKLFF. DNA of the CDR3: TGTGCCAGCAGTGAAGCAGCGGGGAGTAATGAAAAACTGTTTTTT.